This note documents a single TCR beta chain sequence. Germline-derived CDR1 and CDR2 are SNHLY and FYNNEI. The CDR3 is 15 residues long. V gave up 2 bases and J gave up 6 bases, with 16 bases separating them. The sample originates from a study of blood T cells in healthy people across ages. PCR was performed a second time for roughly 7 to 11 cycles using a sample-barcoded 5' primer and a J-beta primer mix. From the 5' RACE reads, TCRdb called clonotypes with MiXCR, one entry per CDR3 protein. This table holds some 1.7 million distinct CDR3 sequences, roughly 28% found once. The specimen sequenced was blood. The genes are TRBV2 and TRBJ2-5; D uncertain. This receptor was identified in a woman between 25 and 40 years old in good health. The CDR3 DNA reads TGTGCCAGCAGTGAATCCCAGGCGGTGACGAAGACCCAGTACTTC. The encoded protein is CASSESQAVTKTQYF.